The text below deals with one T cell receptor beta chain. What it binds is not known. These data belong to a study of cytomegalovirus exposure and HLA in healthy donors. Whole-study results and caveats: Presence/absence comparisons presumed near-even sequencing depth among donors. Prior analysis indicated that the majority of TCR beta V segments exhibited productivity approximately 87% or approximately 30% of the time. Trimming of TCR beta V- and J-genes showed a link, identified in a later analysis, to a missense DCLRE1C variant.

The donors, nominally healthy at sampling, likely had unrecorded immune exposures. J was trimmed by 3 bases and V by 1 base; bases with no gene match: 6. This CDR3 has 16 amino acids. Germline lookup yields CDR1 LGHNA and CDR2 YSLEER. Primers for the PCR totalled 60 Vbeta and 13 Jbeta. Method: immunoSEQ multiplex PCR; TCRdb's copy keeps in-frame clones and lacks some. The data hold more than 50,000 clones, with around two thirds observed a single time. The genes are TRBV4-3 and TRBJ1-2, with 9 bases identical to TRBD1. Sequenced material: PBMCs. This receptor was identified in a woman aged 55-69 years in good health and CMV-seropositive. The CDR3 DNA reads TGCGCCAGCAGCCAAGGCTTAACAGGGGGCGACTATGGCTACACCTTC. It specifies CASSQGLTGGDYGYTF.